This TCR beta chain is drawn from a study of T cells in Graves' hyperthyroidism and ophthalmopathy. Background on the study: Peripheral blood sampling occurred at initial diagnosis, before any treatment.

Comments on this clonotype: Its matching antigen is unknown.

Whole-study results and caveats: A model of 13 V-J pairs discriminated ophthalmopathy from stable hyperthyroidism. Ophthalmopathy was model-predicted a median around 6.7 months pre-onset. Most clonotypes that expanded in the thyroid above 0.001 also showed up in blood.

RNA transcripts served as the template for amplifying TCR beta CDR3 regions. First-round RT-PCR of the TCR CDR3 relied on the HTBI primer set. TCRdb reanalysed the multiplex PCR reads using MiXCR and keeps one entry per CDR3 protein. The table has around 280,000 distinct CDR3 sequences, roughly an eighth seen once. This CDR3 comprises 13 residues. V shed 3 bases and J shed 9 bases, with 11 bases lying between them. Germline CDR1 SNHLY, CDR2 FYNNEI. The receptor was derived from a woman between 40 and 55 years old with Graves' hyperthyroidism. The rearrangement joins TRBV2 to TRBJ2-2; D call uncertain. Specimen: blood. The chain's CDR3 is CASSDPGPRELFF. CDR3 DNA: TGTGCCAGCAGTGATCCAGGTCCCAGGGAGCTGTTTTTT.